The rows below give T cell receptor beta chains drawn from one sample of a study of blood T cell repertoires in COVID-19. Sequencing was performed with immunoSEQ multiplex PCR; in TCRdb, only in-frame clones are kept and a portion is missing. The sample includes about 150,000 clones, around 81% of them seen just once. Sequencing was done on a sample of peripheral blood. The source of these receptors is a woman aged 80 or over with COVID-19, enrolled during active disease. CDR3s include the opening cysteine and the closing phenylalanine or tryptophan. Fields, in order: J gene, V gene, D gene, CDR3 length, clone size, CDR3 DNA, CDR3 protein. A D gene is named only where the DNA matches it firmly. Clone size, where shown, is once, few, many, or a class for clones that have expanded.

j_gene: TRBJ2-1
v_gene: TRBV21-1
d_gene: NA
len: 19
abundance: NA
CDR3nt: TGTGCCAGCAGCAAGGAGGAGGGGACAAGCGGGAGCTCCTACAATGAGCAGTTCTTC
CDR3aa: CASSKEEGTSGSSYNEQFF

j_gene: TRBJ1-2
v_gene: TRBV5-8
d_gene: NA
len: 14
abundance: NA
CDR3nt: TGTGCCAGCAGCTTGAGCCTTTCTAACTATGGCTACACCTTC
CDR3aa: CASSLSLSNYGYTF

j_gene: TRBJ1-3
v_gene: TRBV5-1
d_gene: NA
len: 18
abundance: NA
CDR3nt: TGCGCCAGCAGCTTGGGGGGATTCCGGGGATGGGCCGGAAACACCATATATTTT
CDR3aa: CASSLGGFRGWAGNTIYF

j_gene: TRBJ1-1
v_gene: TRBV5-1
d_gene: TRBD1
len: 16
abundance: NA
CDR3nt: TGCGCCAGCAGCAGACAGACAGGGGTGGTGGACACTGAAGCTTTCTTT
CDR3aa: CASSRQTGVVDTEAFF

j_gene: TRBJ2-5
v_gene: TRBV11-3
d_gene: NA
len: 13
abundance: NA
CDR3nt: TGTGCCAGCAGCTCGACAGAACAAGAGACCCAGTACTTC
CDR3aa: CASSSTEQETQYF

j_gene: TRBJ1-6
v_gene: TRBV6-5
d_gene: NA
len: 13
abundance: NA
CDR3nt: TGTGCCAGCAGGGGGGAGGAAGGATCACCCCTCCACTTT
CDR3aa: CASRGEEGSPLHF

j_gene: TRBJ1-1
v_gene: TRBV6-5
d_gene: NA
len: 13
abundance: NA
CDR3nt: TGTGCCAGCAGTTACTCCCAGGGGACTGAAGCTTTCTTT
CDR3aa: CASSYSQGTEAFF

j_gene: TRBJ2-1
v_gene: TRBV7-9
d_gene: TRBD2
len: 15
abundance: NA
CDR3nt: TGTGCCAGCAGCCCCGAGTCACTAGCGGGAGCGGAGCAGTTCTTC
CDR3aa: CASSPESLAGAEQFF

j_gene: TRBJ2-3
v_gene: TRBV10-3
d_gene: NA
len: 12
abundance: NA
CDR3nt: TGTGCCATCAGTGATCTCTCGGATACGCAGTATTTT
CDR3aa: CAISDLSDTQYF

j_gene: TRBJ2-1
v_gene: TRBV6-5
d_gene: TRBD2
len: 14
abundance: once
CDR3nt: TGTGCCAGCAGTCGTAGCGGGGGGGCCATTGAGCAGTTCTTC
CDR3aa: CASSRSGGAIEQFF

j_gene: TRBJ2-1
v_gene: TRBV29-1
d_gene: TRBD2
len: 13
abundance: NA
CDR3nt: TGCAGCGCAAAGCGGGGGGGGTACGTTGAGCAGTTCTTC
CDR3aa: CSAKRGGYVEQFF

j_gene: TRBJ1-2
v_gene: TRBV6-5
d_gene: TRBD1
len: 14
abundance: NA
CDR3nt: TGTGCCAGCAGCTTAGACAGGGCTAACTATGGCTACACCTTC
CDR3aa: CASSLDRANYGYTF

j_gene: TRBJ2-7
v_gene: TRBV3-1/TRBV3-2
d_gene: TRBD1
len: 14
abundance: NA
CDR3nt: TGTGCCAGCAGCCCGTCGGACAGGGGGCGCGAGCAGTACTTC
CDR3aa: CASSPSDRGREQYF

j_gene: TRBJ2-7
v_gene: TRBV6-5
d_gene: NA
len: 14
abundance: once
CDR3nt: TGTGCCAGCAGGACAGGGGAGGGTTCCTACGAGCAGTACTTC
CDR3aa: CASRTGEGSYEQYF

j_gene: TRBJ2-7
v_gene: TRBV6-1
d_gene: TRBD1
len: 14
abundance: NA
CDR3nt: TGTGCCAGCAGTGATGCCGGGACAGCCTACGAGCAGTACTTC
CDR3aa: CASSDAGTAYEQYF

j_gene: TRBJ1-5
v_gene: TRBV19
d_gene: TRBD1
len: 16
abundance: NA
CDR3nt: TGTGCCAGTAGTAATGAGGTTACAGGGGCCGATCAGCCCCAGCATTTT
CDR3aa: CASSNEVTGADQPQHF

j_gene: TRBJ1-3
v_gene: TRBV18
d_gene: NA
len: 14
abundance: NA
CDR3nt: TGTGCCAGCTCACCCGGGGTCTCTGGAAACACCATATATTTT
CDR3aa: CASSPGVSGNTIYF

j_gene: TRBJ1-5
v_gene: TRBV6-5
d_gene: TRBD1
len: 15
abundance: few
CDR3nt: TGTGCCAGCAGTTGGCAGGGGGATAGCAATCAGCCCCAGCATTTT
CDR3aa: CASSWQGDSNQPQHF

j_gene: TRBJ2-5
v_gene: TRBV19
d_gene: NA
len: 16
abundance: few
CDR3nt: TGTGCCAGTACCGCCCAGCCGGAGGCACCACAAGAGACCCAGTACTTC
CDR3aa: CASTAQPEAPQETQYF

j_gene: TRBJ1-4
v_gene: TRBV9
d_gene: TRBD1
len: 15
abundance: NA
CDR3nt: TGTGCCAGCAGCGCCTCAAGGACAGGGAGCGAAAAACTGTTTTTT
CDR3aa: CASSASRTGSEKLFF

j_gene: TRBJ1-4
v_gene: TRBV5-1
d_gene: TRBD1
len: 16
abundance: NA
CDR3nt: TGCGCCAGCAGCCCCGGGACAGGGCGCACTAATGAAAAACTGTTTTTT
CDR3aa: CASSPGTGRTNEKLFF

j_gene: TRBJ1-2
v_gene: TRBV12-3/TRBV12-4
d_gene: TRBD1
len: 13
abundance: NA
CDR3nt: TGTGCCAGCAGGTCACAGGGGGACTATGGCTACACCTTC
CDR3aa: CASRSQGDYGYTF

j_gene: TRBJ1-2
v_gene: TRBV6-2/TRBV6-3
d_gene: TRBD1
len: 15
abundance: NA
CDR3nt: TGTGCCAGCAGTTACTCCCGACAGGGGAAATATGGCTACACCTTC
CDR3aa: CASSYSRQGKYGYTF

j_gene: TRBJ2-5
v_gene: TRBV7-9
d_gene: NA
len: 13
abundance: NA
CDR3nt: TGTGCCACCGCGAACCGGGGGGCGGAGACCCAGTACTTC
CDR3aa: CATANRGAETQYF

j_gene: TRBJ2-3
v_gene: TRBV11-2
d_gene: TRBD2
len: 15
abundance: NA
CDR3nt: TGTGCCACCTTAACCCCAGGTCGGGGGGGGAATACGCAGTATTTT
CDR3aa: CATLTPGRGGNTQYF

j_gene: TRBJ2-2
v_gene: TRBV18
d_gene: NA
len: 14
abundance: NA
CDR3nt: TGTGCCAGCTCACCACCTAGTTCGACCGGGGAGCTGTTTTTT
CDR3aa: CASSPPSSTGELFF

j_gene: TRBJ1-3
v_gene: TRBV28
d_gene: NA
len: 12
abundance: NA
CDR3nt: TGTGCCAGCAGTTTTCGGGGAAACACCATATATTTT
CDR3aa: CASSFRGNTIYF